This paragraph reports one TCR beta chain. Antigen: not known. This sample stems from a study of OX40 agonist ivuxolimab in advanced cancers. The wider study: Every patient in dose escalation had hepatocellular carcinoma, melanoma, renal cell or head and neck cancer. Study results and limitations: Antigen specificity of clonally expanded peripheral T cells was not established.

Here immunoSEQ multiplex PCR was the method, and the copy in TCRdb shows in-frame clones only, minus some. The sample carries 48,000 or so clones, around 90% recorded once. Sequenced here: CD4+ or CD8+ T cells sorted from blood, sampled in a trial of the OX40 agonist ivuxolimab. The receptor's source is an adult with an advanced solid tumor such as melanoma, head and neck, liver or kidney cancer.

The CDR3 DNA follows: TGTGCCAGCTCACCAAGGACAGTTAGGGGGACAGAGACCCAGTACTTC. It codes for CASSPRTVRGTETQYF. The gene calls are TRBV18 and TRBJ2-5, with D possibly being TRBD1 (6 bases). The V and J ends lost 2 bases and 4 bases respectively, with 17 bases between them. Germline loops: CDR1 KGHSH, CDR2 LQKENI. The CDR3 extends over 16 amino acids.